These 10 T cell receptor beta chains came from one sample sequenced in a study of T cell responses to AZD1222 COVID-19 vaccine. The repertoire was sequenced with immunoSEQ multiplex PCR; TCRdb's copy has only in-frame clones and lacks some. Of approximately 97,000 clones in the sample, approximately 91% were seen once. The source was peripheral blood, collected on day 0 of AZD1222 vaccination. These receptors all come from an adult in good health.

V is TRBV27 and J is TRBJ2-5; 10 positions match TRBD2. Trimming took 5 bases from V and 3 from J; bases not matched to a gene: 3. From germline, CDR1 is MNHEY and CDR2 SMNVEV (reference sequence). The CDR3 is 14 amino acids. In DNA form, the CDR3 reads TGTGCCAGCAGTAGCGGGGGGGCCAAAGAGACCCAGTACTTC. Translation: CASSSGGAKETQYF.

The V gene is TRBV6-2 or TRBV6-3, the J gene TRBJ1-1, with D tentatively TRBD1 (6 bases). This CDR3 is built from 14 residues. The V gene's germline CDR1 is MNHEY and CDR2 SVGEGT. V was clipped by 7 bases and J by 8 bases, with 20 bases between them. CDR3 coding DNA: TGTGCCAGCATCCCCGGGACACCTATACGAGAAGCTTTCTTT. This sequence encodes CASIPGTPIREAFF.

This clone was seen a handful of times. The V call is TRBV6-5, the J call TRBJ2-7; 7 positions agree with TRBD1. In germline, CDR1 is MNHEY, CDR2 SVGAGI. CDR3 length: 15 amino acids. Trimming cost V 5 bases and J 0 bases; bases outside gene matches: 7. The DNA of the CDR3 is TGTGCCAGCAGTCACCGGGACAGATTCTCCTACGAGCAGTACTTC. This translates into CASSHRDRFSYEQYF.

About this clone: The junction departs from the called germline gene at one end, perhaps through a read error. The chain is built from TRBV11-1 and TRBJ2-7; D is perhaps TRBD1 or TRBD2 (5 bases each). The germline V gene has CDR1 SGHAT and CDR2 FQDESV (reference sequence). This CDR3 is 15 amino acids long. This chain's CDR3 is CASSLAGDPSYEQYF. DNA for the CDR3: TGTGCCAGCAGCCTAGCCGGGGACCCTAGCTACGAGCAGTACTTC.

The chain has TRBV18 and TRBJ1-2; 10 bases agree with TRBD1. The V and J ends lost 2 bases and 8 bases, in that order; junction bases with no gene match: 5. Germline CDR1 KGHSH, CDR2 LQKENI. The CDR3 sequence is 14 residues long. The CDR3 region has the DNA TGTGCCAGCTCACCAGAAGACAGGGGGCTCGGCTACACCTTC. Amino acid sequence: CASSPEDRGLGYTF.

The J gene is TRBJ2-5, the V gene TRBV9; 7 bases align to TRBD2. Germline values: CDR1 SGDLS, CDR2 YYNGEE. V lost 0 bases and J lost 2; bases outside the gene matches: 4. This CDR3 has 15 amino acids. The CDR3 loop is CASSVDGRGQETQYF. The DNA of the CDR3 is TGTGCCAGCAGCGTAGACGGGCGGGGGCAAGAGACCCAGTACTTC.

The V gene is TRBV7-8, the J gene TRBJ2-1, with 7 bases fitting TRBD2. The V and J ends lost 4 bases and 7 bases, in that order; junction bases with no gene match: 7. The CDR3 is made up of 14 amino acids. Germline lookup yields CDR1 SGHVS and CDR2 FQNEAQ. CDR3 in amino acids: CASSSGLVGNEQFF. CDR3 nucleotides: TGTGCCAGCAGCTCTGGACTAGTTGGAAATGAGCAGTTCTTC.

The CDR3 is CASSPTIQETGELFF. CDR3 in DNA: TGTGCCAGCAGCCCGACTATTCAAGAAACCGGGGAGCTGTTTTTT. V is TRBV9 and J is TRBJ2-2; maybe TRBD2 (5 bases). Germline assignment: CDR1 SGDLS and CDR2 YYNGEE. The CDR3 extends over 15 amino acids. The germline V and J ends were trimmed by 4 bases and 5 bases, with 15 bases remaining between them.

V is TRBV7-3 and J is TRBJ2-7; 9 bases fit TRBD1. V dropped 5 bases and J dropped 1; count of bases not matched to a gene: 6. This CDR3 comprises 15 residues. Germline loops: CDR1 SGHTA, CDR2 FQGTGA. The CDR3 DNA reads as TGTGCCAGCAGCACCTCCGGGACAGGGTCCTACGAGCAGTACTTC. Translation gives CASSTSGTGSYEQYF.

This chain connects TRBV7-8 to TRBJ1-3, with 11 positions matching TRBD1. Germline assignment: CDR1 SGHVS and CDR2 FQNEAQ. J gave up 8 bases and V 4 bases, and 10 bases lay outside the gene matches. The CDR3 is 16 residues long. Here the CDR3 DNA reads TGTGCCAGCAGCTCGATCCACGGACAGGGGGCTGACACCATATATTTT. It encodes CASSSIHGQGADTIYF. Supplemented by reference TRBV7-8 and TRBJ1-3, the full variable domain reads GAGVSQSPRYKVAKRGQDVALRCDPISGHVSLFWYQQALGQGPEFLTYFQNEAQLDKSGLPSDRFFAERPEGSVSTLKIQRTQQEDSAVYLCASSSIHGQGADTIYFGEGSWLTVV.